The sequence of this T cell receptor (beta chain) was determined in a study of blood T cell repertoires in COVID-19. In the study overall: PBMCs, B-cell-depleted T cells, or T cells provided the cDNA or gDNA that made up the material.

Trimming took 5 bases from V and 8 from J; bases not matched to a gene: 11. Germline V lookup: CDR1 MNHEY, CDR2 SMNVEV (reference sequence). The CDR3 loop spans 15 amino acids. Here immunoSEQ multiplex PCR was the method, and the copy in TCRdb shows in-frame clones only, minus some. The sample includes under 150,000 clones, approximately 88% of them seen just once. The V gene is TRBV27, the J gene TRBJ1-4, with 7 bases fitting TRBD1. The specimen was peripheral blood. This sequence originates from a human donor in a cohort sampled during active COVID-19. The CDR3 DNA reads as TGTGCCAGCAGTAAGATACAGGGGATAGGAGAAAAACTGTTTTTT. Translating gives CASSKIQGIGEKLFF. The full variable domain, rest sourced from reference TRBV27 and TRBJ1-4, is EAQVTQNPRYLITVTGKKLTVTCSQNMNHEYMSWYRQDPGLGLRQIYYSMNVEVTDKGDVPEGYKVSRKEKRNFPLILESPSPNQTSLYFCASSKIQGIGEKLFFGSGTQLSVL.